This entry lists 9 T cell receptor beta chains sequenced from one sample in a study of T-cell reconstitution after alpha-beta-depleted transplantation in children. Library preparation (for TCRbeta) was performed with unique molecular identifiers. A single record per CDR3 protein comes from TCRdb applying MiXCR to the PCR reads. The table includes 150,000 to 200,000 distinct CDR3 sequences, approximately 15% detected once. The specimen was PBMCs from the stem cell graft donor, collected from the stem cell graft. Receptor source: a human donor who donated a stem cell graft to a child with acute lymphoblastic leukemia.

This clonotype has ten or more counts. V and J are TRBV5-1 and TRBJ2-7; TRBD1 matches at 8 bases. This CDR3 comprises 14 residues. V lost 1 base, J lost 2 bases, and 2 bases stayed unmatched. Germline V gene data show CDR1 as SGHRS and CDR2 as YFSETQ. In nucleotides, the CDR3 is TGCGCCAGCAGCTTGCAGGGGGCCCCCTACGAGCAGTACTTC. This sequence encodes CASSLQGAPYEQYF.

The rearrangement uses TRBV14 and TRBJ2-1, with D possibly called TRBD1 or TRBD2 (5 bases each). This CDR3 is built from 16 residues. The germline V and J ends were trimmed by 3 bases and 5 bases, with 17 bases remaining between them. In germline, CDR1 is SGHDN, CDR2 FVKESK. The CDR3 DNA is TGTGCCAGCAGCCATTATACCGCCGGGACCGACAATGAGCAGTTCTTC. Translated, it gives CASSHYTAGTDNEQFF. The variable domain in full, with the rest retrieved from reference TRBV14 and TRBJ2-1, is EAGVTQFPSHSVIEKGQTVTLRCDPISGHDNLYWYRRVMGKEIKFLLHFVKESKQDESGMPNNRFLAERTGGTYSTLKVQPAELEDSGVYFCASSHYTAGTDNEQFFGPGTRLTVL.

This chain links TRBV7-2 with TRBJ2-2; D is possibly TRBD2 (6 bases). The ends were cut back, 8 bases at V and 8 bases at J, with 15 bases in the middle. The germline gives CDR1 SGHTA, CDR2 FQGNSA. This CDR3 is built from 13 residues. The CDR3 nucleotides read TGTGCCAGCCGCAGGATAGCGGAAGGGGAGCTGTTTTTT. Translating gives CASRRIAEGELFF.

This clonotype was seen at least ten times. The rearrangement links TRBV5-1 to TRBJ2-1, with D possibly TRBD1 on 5 matching bases. The CDR3 runs to 15 residues. Germline V gene lookup returns CDR1 SGHRS and CDR2 YFSETQ. Trimming stripped 0 bases from V and 2 bases from J, with 9 bases between. As DNA, the CDR3 is TGCGCCAGCAGCTTGGCAGGGTGGGCCTACAATGAGCAGTTCTTC. As protein: CASSLAGWAYNEQFF.

The CDR3 loop is CASSQDSGGGEQFF. The CDR3 DNA reads as TGTGCCAGCAGCCAAGATAGTGGCGGTGGAGAGCAGTTCTTC. The rearrangement uses TRBV3-1 and TRBJ2-1; no clear D. From germline, CDR1 is LGHDT and CDR2 YNNKEL (reference sequence). The CDR3 runs to 14 residues. Trimming took 0 bases from V and 10 from J, leaving 13 bases between them.

This clonotype was recorded many times. The chain employs TRBV27 and TRBJ2-7; maybe TRBD1 (5 bases). This CDR3 has 13 residues. CDR1 is MNHEY and CDR2 is SMNVEV in the germline V gene (reference sequence). The ends were cut back, 5 bases at V and 2 bases at J, with 10 bases in the middle. The CDR3 reads CASSHGATYEQYF. In nucleotides, the CDR3 is TGTGCCAGCAGTCATGGGGCTACCTACGAGCAGTACTTC.

The chain recombines TRBV27 with TRBJ1-1, with a possible D match to TRBD1 (5 bases). CDR3 length: 13 amino acids. Trimming took 6 bases from V and 1 from J, leaving 9 bases between them. CDR1 and CDR2 from the germline V gene are MNHEY and SMNVEV (reference sequence). The DNA for the CDR3 is TGTGCCAGCAGGGGCAGGGCGAACACTGAAGCTTTCTTT. Translation: CASRGRANTEAFF.

This clonotype was recorded many times. The CDR3 sequence is CASSRAPLTEAFF. Here the CDR3 DNA reads TGTGCCAGCAGCCGGGCCCCGCTTACTGAAGCTTTCTTT. The chain recombines TRBV7-9 with TRBJ1-1; D is unresolved. The germline V gene has CDR1 SEHNR and CDR2 FQNEAQ (reference sequence). Trimming removed 5 bases at V and 5 bases at J, with 12 bases between. CDR3 size: 13 residues.

This clonotype came up many times. The V gene is TRBV20-1, the J gene TRBJ1-1; D gene ambiguous. Trimming shortened V by 4 bases and J by 3 bases, and 12 bases separated the two germline ends. CDR3 length: 13 residues. Germline V CDR1 and CDR2: DFQATT, SNEGSKA (reference sequence). The chain's CDR3 is CSATGREYTEAFF. In nucleotides, the CDR3 is TGCAGTGCTACCGGGCGAGAATACACTGAAGCTTTCTTT.